Given below is one T cell receptor beta chain in context. This record belongs to a study of blood T cell repertoires in COVID-19. Generated by immunoSEQ multiplex PCR, the TCRdb table keeps only in-frame clones and is missing some. The sample lists 200,000 or so clones, 79% seen once, with around 15% in the top ten. The TCR sequence derives from a man between 60 and 75 years old with active or convalescent COVID-19. The sequencing input was peripheral blood.

CDR3: CASSQDVGESNEQFF. CDR3 nucleotides: TGTGCCAGCAGCCAAGACGTCGGGGAGAGTAATGAGCAGTTCTTC. V is TRBV4-2 and J is TRBJ2-1, with D tentatively TRBD2 (5 bases). CDR1 is LGHNA and CDR2 is YNFKEQ in the germline V gene. The CDR3 loop spans 15 amino acids. Trimming stripped 0 bases from V and 7 bases from J, with 13 bases between.